A selection of T cell receptor beta chains follows, all from one sample in a study of cytomegalovirus exposure and HLA in healthy donors. This table comes from immunoSEQ multiplex PCR, and its TCRdb copy is limited to in-frame clones, with some not included. The sample holds about 240,000 clones, 80% to 85% seen once. Sequencing input: PBMCs. These receptors all stem from an older woman in good health and CMV-seropositive. The CDR3 runs from the conserved cysteine through the conserved F or W.

TRBJ1-6 TRBV4-1 CASRGGSYNSPLHF
TRBJ2-1 TRBV4-1 CATARPPYNEQFF
TRBJ2-2 TRBV15 CATSRDPLTTGELFF
TRBJ1-3 TRBV27 CASSTRSRGRSTGNTIYF
TRBJ2-7 TRBV10-3 CATKGGQGGEQYF
TRBJ1-1 TRBV19 CASSIGGQHNTEAFF
TRBJ2-7 TRBV27 CASSLSGTSAYEQYF
TRBJ1-3 TRBV11-2 CASSSRQDPWHTIYF
TRBJ2-7 TRBV10-3 CAISESVLAGRAYEQYF
TRBJ1-5 TRBV5-1 CASSPGLDQPQHF
TRBJ1-3 TRBV27 CASSLTGGNTIYF